The 27 T cell receptor beta chains given below trace back to one sample, sequenced in a study of blood T cell repertoires in COVID-19. The data were produced by immunoSEQ multiplex PCR, yet TCRdb's version contains in-frame clones alone and is incomplete. The sample shows approximately 110,000 clones, roughly 80% of them seen only once. The sample taken for sequencing was peripheral blood. Receptor source: a man aged 70 or older with acute or convalescent COVID-19.

The genes are TRBV6-5 and TRBJ2-7; possibly TRBD1 for D (6 bases). CDR3 length: 13 amino acids. Trimming left V 7 bases short and J 7 bases short, with 17 bases between. CDR1 is MNHEY and CDR2 is SVGAGI in the germline V gene. The CDR3 reads CASTTGQTGEQYF. In DNA, the CDR3 is TGTGCCAGCACCACGGGACAAACCGGGGAGCAGTACTTC.

This clone was recorded only once. This sequence joins TRBV4-2 and TRBJ1-5; TRBD1 might be the D (6 bases). Germline V gene lookup returns CDR1 LGHNA and CDR2 YNFKEQ. V was clipped by 4 bases and J by 1 base, with 20 bases between them. The CDR3 length is 18 residues. The CDR3 DNA is TGTGCCAGCAGCCTGTTCAGAGGGGGGGATATGAGCAATCAGCCCCAGCATTTT. As protein: CASSLFRGGDMSNQPQHF.

The chain has TRBV6-1 and TRBJ2-1; D remains ambiguous. The ends were cut back, 3 bases at V and 7 bases at J, with 7 bases in the middle. CDR1 MNHNS and CDR2 SASEGT come from the germline V gene. CDR3 length: 12 residues. The DNA for the CDR3 is TGTGCCAGCAGTGATCCCAGAAATGAGCAGTTCTTC. Translating gives CASSDPRNEQFF.

This chain connects TRBV19 to TRBJ1-5; the match to TRBD1 covers 9 bases. J gave up 10 bases and V 8 bases, and 12 bases lay outside the gene matches. The CDR3 length is 14 residues. CDR1 LNHDA and CDR2 SQIVND come from the germline V gene (reference sequence). The CDR3 nucleotides read TGTGCCAGTGGCCCGACAGGGGGTTCATTACCCCAGCATTTT. Translating gives CASGPTGGSLPQHF.

V gene TRBV3-1 (or the pseudogene TRBV3-2) combines with J gene TRBJ2-7, with D maybe TRBD2 (5 bases). Per the germline V gene, CDR1 is LGHDT and CDR2 is YNNKEL (reference sequence). V gave up 2 bases and J gave up 6 bases, with 8 bases separating them. This CDR3 spans 12 amino acids. CDR3 in amino acids: CASSQRGSEQYF. The CDR3 DNA sequence: TGTGCCAGCAGCCAACGGGGTTCCGAGCAGTACTTC.

This chain uses TRBV6-5 with TRBJ1-1; tentatively, D is TRBD1 (6 bases). V was shortened by 6 bases and J by 5 bases, with 10 bases between the two germline ends. CDR1 and CDR2 from the germline V gene are MNHEY and SVGAGI. This CDR3 has 12 amino acids. The chain's CDR3 is CASREGGTEAFF. CDR3 sequence (DNA): TGTGCCAGCAGGGAGGGGGGGACTGAAGCTTTCTTT.

This chain uses TRBV5-8 with TRBJ2-7; possibly TRBD1 for D (5 bases). V lost 4 bases and J lost 2, with 16 bases in between. The CDR3 length is 15 residues. From germline, CDR1 is SGHTS and CDR2 YDEGEE. The CDR3 loop is CASSPKGWGPYEQYF. CDR3 DNA: TGTGCCAGCAGCCCTAAGGGATGGGGCCCCTACGAGCAGTACTTC. The entire variable domain, with the rest obtained from reference TRBV5-8 and TRBJ2-7, is as follows: EAGVTQSPTHLIKTRGQQATLRCSPISGHTSVYWYQQALGLGLQFLLWYDEGEERNRGNFPPRFSGRQFPNYSSELNVNALELEDSALYLCASSPKGWGPYEQYFGPGTRLTVT.

V and J are TRBV28 and TRBJ1-3; perhaps TRBD1 as D (6 bases). This CDR3 contains 17 residues. Germline CDR1 is MDHEN and CDR2 is SYDVKM. V was shortened by 3 bases and J by 5 bases, with 20 bases between the two germline ends. The CDR3 nucleotides read TGTGCCAGCAGTTTTACGGGTTTGGGGGGGGCGAGAAACACCATATATTTT. This translates into CASSFTGLGGARNTIYF.

Notes on this clone: Distinct nucleotide sequences in the sample also encode this CDR3. The chain employs TRBV6-1 and TRBJ2-7; no clear D gene. Trimming removed 3 bases at V and 2 bases at J, with 2 bases between. The germline gives CDR1 MNHNS, CDR2 SASEGT. The length of the CDR3 is 11 residues. Written as DNA, the CDR3 is TGTGCCAGCAGTGATACCTACGAGCAGTACTTC. Its translation is CASSDTYEQYF.

The rearrangement joins TRBV2 to TRBJ2-6; D perhaps matches TRBD2 (6 bases). CDR3 length: 15 residues. V was pared by 5 bases and J by 0 bases, with 8 bases between. Germline CDR1 and CDR2: SNHLY and FYNNEI. CDR3 region: CASSPEGSGANVLTF. The CDR3 nucleotides are TGTGCCAGCAGTCCGGAGGGCTCTGGGGCCAACGTCCTGACTTTC.

The genes are TRBV28 and TRBJ1-1, with TRBD1 matching over 9 bases. With V trimmed by 6 bases and J by 3 bases, 8 bases remained unmatched. Germline-derived CDR1 and CDR2 are MDHEN and SYDVKM. The CDR3 runs 15 residues. The CDR3 nucleotides read TGTGCCAGCAGACCCCCTCGGGACAGGGACACTGAAGCTTTCTTT. The encoded protein is CASRPPRDRDTEAFF.

This clone was seen just once. CDR3: CASSIDLRSSSYEQYF. As DNA, the CDR3 is TGTGCCAGCAGCATAGACCTCAGGTCAAGCTCCTACGAGCAGTACTTC. This sequence joins TRBV5-5 and TRBJ2-7, with unresolved D. Germline lookup yields CDR1 SGHKS and CDR2 YYEKEE (reference sequence). The CDR3 totals 16 residues. V was trimmed by 4 bases and J by 0 bases, leaving 17 bases between them.

With regard to this clone: The same CDR3 is also encoded by other DNA sequences in this sample. The CDR3 reads CASSEARASGANVLTF. For the CDR3, the DNA is TGTGCCAGCAGTGAAGCGCGGGCCTCTGGGGCCAACGTCCTGACTTTC. The genes are TRBV6-1 and TRBJ2-6; D perhaps matches TRBD2 (5 bases). CDR1 is MNHNS, CDR2 SASEGT, per germline. V dropped 0 bases and J dropped 0 bases, with 6 bases sitting between them. The CDR3 runs to 16 residues.

This chain joins TRBV3-1 (or the pseudogene TRBV3-2) and TRBJ2-7; 7 nucleotides line up with TRBD1. The ends lost 3 bases at V and 2 bases at J; junction bases unmatched: 19. Germline V gene sequence: CDR1 LGHDT, CDR2 YNNKEL (reference sequence). The CDR3 extends over 19 amino acids. CDR3 loop: CASSHRGRKRQGSTYEQYF. The CDR3 region has the DNA TGTGCCAGCAGCCACCGTGGGCGTAAGAGACAGGGAAGTACCTACGAGCAGTACTTC.

The CDR3 sequence: CSVEGGDTQYF. The CDR3 coding sequence is TGCAGTGTGGAGGGTGGAGATACGCAGTATTTT. J is TRBJ2-3 and V is TRBV20-1, with a tentative D call TRBD2 (6 bases). The CDR3 has 11 amino acids. V was shortened by 7 bases and J by 5 bases, with 10 bases between the two germline ends. CDR1 DFQATT and CDR2 SNEGSKA come from the germline V gene (reference sequence).

This clone was counted at least ten times. This sequence joins TRBV4-1 and TRBJ1-3; 8 bases fit TRBD1. Germline assignment: CDR1 MGHRA and CDR2 YSYEKL. The CDR3 is 17 amino acids. The V segment lost 0 bases and the J segment 8 bases; nucleotides outside the gene matches: 12. CDR3 protein: CASSQEGTGGPWDTIYF. The DNA for the CDR3 is TGCGCCAGCAGCCAAGAAGGAACAGGGGGGCCCTGGGACACCATATATTTT.

J is TRBJ2-7 and V is TRBV12-3 or TRBV12-4, with D possibly matching TRBD2 (5 bases). V gave up 4 bases and J gave up 4 bases, with 11 bases separating them. The CDR3 runs to 13 residues. The CDR3 bases are TGTGCCAGCAGTTCGGAGGAAAAATACGAGCAGTACTTC. Its translation is CASSSEEKYEQYF.

This clone has only a few counts. This chain uses TRBV7-9 with TRBJ1-2; unclear D gene. The CDR3 runs 16 residues. Germline values: CDR1 SEHNR, CDR2 FQNEAQ (reference sequence). V was cut by 6 bases and J by 0 bases, with 17 bases left in between. The CDR3 bases are TGTGCCAGCAGACGGAGCAGAGTCGCCGCTAACTATGGCTACACCTTC. Its translation: CASRRSRVAANYGYTF.

V gene TRBV6-2 or TRBV6-3 combines with J gene TRBJ2-7, with 7 bases that match TRBD1. The germline V gene has CDR1 MNHEY and CDR2 SVGEGT. The CDR3 consists of 15 residues. The V and J ends lost 2 bases and 3 bases, in that order; junction bases with no gene match: 7. CDR3 region: CASSYGRGQGYEQYF. The CDR3 DNA sequence: TGTGCCAGCAGTTACGGAAGGGGGCAGGGCTACGAGCAGTACTTC.

Worth noting for this clone: Its ends do not fully match the called genes, so a read error is possible. The CDR3 is CASTLGGGNTIYF. For the CDR3, the DNA is TGTGCCAGCACCTTAGGCGGTGGAAACACCATATATTTT. The rearrangement links TRBV11-2 to TRBJ1-3; D is undetermined. The V gene's germline CDR1 is SGHAT and CDR2 FQNNGV. CDR3 length: 13 amino acids.

The chain uses TRBV20-1 and TRBJ2-7; weak D call: TRBD2 (5 bases). Trimming left V 3 bases short and J 0 bases short, with 18 bases between. Per the germline V gene, CDR1 is DFQATT and CDR2 is SNEGSKA (reference sequence). The CDR3 has 16 amino acids. This CDR3 reads CSASPTRAVSSYEQYF. CDR3 nucleotide sequence: TGCAGTGCTAGTCCAACCAGAGCGGTGAGCTCCTACGAGCAGTACTTC.

This clone was seen only a few times. This chain connects TRBV7-3 to TRBJ2-1; TRBD2 matches 11 bases. CDR1 and CDR2 from the germline V gene are SGHTA and FQGTGA. V gave up 5 bases and J gave up 2 bases; unmatched junction bases: 5. The CDR3 length is 16 residues. CDR3 nucleotides: TGTGCCAGCAGCCCCTCGGGACTAGCGGCCTACAATGAGCAGTTCTTC. Translation: CASSPSGLAAYNEQFF.

In DNA form, the CDR3 reads TGCGCCAGCAGCTTGACTGGGGGCGGTATGAACACTGAAGCTTTCTTT. Translating it yields CASSLTGGGMNTEAFF. This chain connects TRBV5-1 to TRBJ1-1; D is possibly TRBD1 (6 bases). Looked up from germline, CDR1 is SGHRS and CDR2 is YFSETQ. With 1 base removed from V and 0 bases from J, the gap between germline ends came to 13 bases. The CDR3 contains 16 residues.

This clone turned up a few times. CDR3 sequence reads: CASSADRAIYGYTF. In DNA, the CDR3 is TGTGCCAGCAGCGCTGACAGGGCGATCTATGGCTACACCTTC. The gene calls are TRBV5-6 and TRBJ1-2, with TRBD1 matching 7 bases. Germline CDR1 SGHDT, CDR2 YYEEEE. V gave up 4 bases and J gave up 4 bases; unmatched junction bases: 7. CDR3 length: 14 amino acids. The full variable domain, its missing parts supplied by reference TRBV5-6 and TRBJ1-2, is DAGVTQSPTHLIKTRGQQVTLRCSPKSGHDTVSWYQQALGQGPQFIFQYYEEEERQRGNFPDRFSGHQFPNYSSELNVNALLLGDSALYLCASSADRAIYGYTFGSGTRLTVV.

This clone was recorded only once. This sequence joins TRBV6-6 and TRBJ1-2, with TRBD1 matching over 7 bases. The J segment lost 2 bases and the V segment lost 7 bases, leaving 7 bases of the junction unmatched. Germline CDR1 and CDR2: MNHNY and SVGAGI (reference sequence). The CDR3 is 14 amino acids. The CDR3 loop is CASTAGQINYGYTF. In nucleotides, the CDR3 is TGTGCCAGCACCGCGGGACAGATCAACTATGGCTACACCTTC.

This clone has just one count. This rearrangement joins TRBV29-1 to TRBJ1-2; 10 bases are shared with TRBD1. Germline-derived CDR1 and CDR2 are SQVTM and ANQGSEA. This CDR3 contains 15 residues. J lost 4 bases, V lost 2 bases, and 7 bases had no gene match. The CDR3 nucleotides are TGCAGCGTTGAAAACTGGGACAGGGGTAGCTATGGCTACACCTTC. This sequence encodes CSVENWDRGSYGYTF.

V gene TRBV3-1 (or the pseudogene TRBV3-2) combines with J gene TRBJ2-6; 7 bases match TRBD2. The trim removed 4 bases at V and 3 bases at J, leaving 3 bases unmatched. The CDR3 has 15 amino acids. Germline V lookup: CDR1 LGHDT, CDR2 YNNKEL (reference sequence). The CDR3 region is CASSREGGGANVLTF. As DNA, the CDR3 is TGTGCCAGCAGCCGGGAGGGTGGTGGGGCCAACGTCCTGACTTTC.